Listed here are 26 T cell receptor beta chains from one sample, sequenced in a study of OX40 agonist ivuxolimab in advanced cancers. The method was immunoSEQ multiplex PCR; TCRdb's version includes in-frame clones alone and lacks a portion of them. The sample includes 26,000 or so clones, more than 70% of them seen just once. Sample: CD4+ or CD8+ T cells sorted from blood, taken in a trial of the OX40 agonist ivuxolimab. These receptors all stem from an adult with an advanced solid tumor such as melanoma, head and neck, liver or kidney cancer.

This clone was picked up one time. This sequence joins TRBV9 and TRBJ1-2, with D possibly being TRBD1 (5 bases). The CDR3 has 14 amino acids. Trimming removed 3 bases at V and 6 bases at J, with 15 bases between. Germline lookup yields CDR1 SGDLS and CDR2 YYNGEE. The CDR3 sequence: CASSEGRVPNGYTF. The CDR3, as DNA: TGTGCCAGCAGCGAGGGGCGAGTACCCAATGGCTACACCTTC.

The chain combines TRBV10-3 with TRBJ1-4, with a weak D call TRBD1 (5 bases). The CDR3 extends over 14 amino acids. V lost 5 bases to trimming and J lost 7 bases, with 14 bases between them. Germline V gene lookup returns CDR1 ENHRY and CDR2 SYGVKD. This CDR3 is CAISPTQGTEKLFF. The CDR3 DNA is TGTGCCATCAGTCCTACGCAGGGAACTGAAAAACTGTTTTTT.

The chain couples TRBV4-2 to TRBJ1-1, with D unclear. The CDR3 sequence is 13 residues long. V dropped 3 bases and J dropped 3 bases, with 8 bases sitting between them. Germline V gives CDR1 LGHNA, CDR2 YNFKEQ. For the CDR3, the DNA is TGTGCCAGCAGCCAGGCGGTGGACACTGAAGCTTTCTTT. Amino acids: CASSQAVDTEAFF.

This rearrangement joins TRBV5-8 to TRBJ2-2; D ambiguous. The CDR3 is 18 residues long. Germline-derived CDR1 and CDR2 are SGHTS and YDEGEE. V gave up 0 bases and J gave up 0 bases, with 15 bases separating them. The CDR3 reads CASSLGAANAANTGELFF. The DNA for the CDR3 is TGTGCCAGCAGCTTGGGCGCAGCGAATGCCGCGAACACCGGGGAGCTGTTTTTT.

This clone was counted only a few times. The V call is TRBV7-9, the J call TRBJ2-1; perhaps TRBD1 as D (5 bases). V was shortened by 8 bases and J by 12 bases, with 17 bases between the two germline ends. The length of the CDR3 is 12 residues. The germline gives CDR1 SEHNR, CDR2 FQNEAQ (reference sequence). The CDR3 loop reads CASQAPNTGQFF. CDR3 in DNA: TGTGCCAGCCAGGCTCCTAATACAGGGCAGTTCTTC.

This clone was recorded a few times. V and J are TRBV4-3 and TRBJ1-4; no definite D call. The V gene lost 4 bases and the J gene lost 0 bases, with 9 bases spanning the gap. This CDR3 spans 15 amino acids. Germline-derived CDR1 and CDR2 are LGHNA and YSLEER. CDR3 region: CASSRLFATNEKLFF. The CDR3 bases are TGCGCCAGCAGCCGACTATTTGCAACTAATGAAAAACTGTTTTTT.

The rearrangement links TRBV27 to TRBJ2-5; 9 bases line up with TRBD2. CDR3 length: 17 residues. V was pared by 5 bases and J by 4 bases, with 14 bases of the junction left unmatched. Germline values: CDR1 MNHEY, CDR2 SMNVEV (reference sequence). The CDR3 DNA sequence: TGTGCCAGCAGTCCGCGCGTCGGGCGGGGGGGCCCAGAGACCCAGTACTTC. Residues: CASSPRVGRGGPETQYF.

This chain uses TRBV5-5 with TRBJ1-1, with 7 bases aligning to TRBD1. The J segment lost 10 bases and the V segment lost 4 bases, leaving 16 bases of the junction unmatched. Germline V gives CDR1 SGHKS, CDR2 YYEKEE (reference sequence). There are 15 residues in the CDR3. The DNA of the CDR3 is TGTGCCAGCAGCCCGACCACGGGGACAGTCGTGAGAGCTTTCTTT. Amino acids: CASSPTTGTVVRAFF.

The rearrangement joins TRBV21-1 to TRBJ2-3; the table's D call TRBD2 went unverified against the DNA. TRBV21-1 is reported as a pseudogene. The length of the CDR3 is 17 residues. CDR3 loop: CASSKAPSGGGEDTQYF. In DNA form, the CDR3 reads TGTGCCAGCAGCAAAGCTCCTAGCGGGGGCGGGGAAGATACGCAGTATTTT.

The count of this clone is one. V is TRBV7-2 and J is TRBJ2-5, with D uncertain. From germline, CDR1 is SGHTA and CDR2 FQGNSA. V was shortened by 3 bases and J by 2 bases, with 7 bases between the two germline ends. There are 13 residues in the CDR3. This CDR3 is CASSLGRQETQYF. CDR3 bases: TGTGCCAGCAGCTTGGGTCGTCAAGAGACCCAGTACTTC.

The count of this clone is one. The rearrangement uses TRBV19 and TRBJ1-2; 9 bases are shared with TRBD1. V gave up 6 bases and J gave up 4 bases; unmatched junction bases: 6. CDR1 and CDR2 (germline): LNHDA, SQIVND (reference sequence). The CDR3 contains 14 residues. The CDR3 nucleotides read TGTGCCAGTAGGCCTCCGGGACAGGGCTATGGCTACACCTTC. Amino acid sequence: CASRPPGQGYGYTF. The entire variable domain, with the rest obtained from reference TRBV19 and TRBJ1-2, is as follows: DGGITQSPKYLFRKEGQNVTLSCEQNLNHDAMYWYRQDPGQGLRLIYYSQIVNDFQKGDIAEGYSVSREKKESFPLTVTSAQKNPTAFYLCASRPPGQGYGYTFGSGTRLTVV.

This clone appeared a few times. The rearrangement uses TRBV30 and TRBJ1-5; D perhaps matches TRBD1 (6 bases). The CDR3 sequence is 16 residues long. The V end lost 2 bases, the J end lost 2 bases, and 16 bases lay between the germline ends. Per germline, CDR1 GTSNPN and CDR2 SVGIG (reference sequence). The CDR3 loop is CAWSPTRGAGNQPQHF. CDR3 DNA: TGTGCCTGGAGTCCGACTCGGGGGGCAGGCAATCAGCCCCAGCATTTT. Supplemented by reference TRBV30 and TRBJ1-5, the full variable domain reads SQTIHQWPATLVQPVGSPLSLECTVEGTSNPNLYWYRQAAGRGLQLLFYSVGIGQISSEVPQNLSASRPQDRQFILSSKKLLLSDSGFYLCAWSPTRGAGNQPQHFGDGTRLSIL.

The V and J genes are TRBV12-5 and TRBJ1-4; TRBD1 might be the D (5 bases). This CDR3 is built from 15 residues. The germline gives CDR1 LGHNT, CDR2 FRNRAP. V lost 5 bases and J 4 bases, leaving 14 bases between the germline ends. CDR3 DNA sequence: TGTGCTAGTGGTAAACAGCAGGGAGATAATGAAAAACTGTTTTTT. This gives the protein CASGKQQGDNEKLFF.

The chain joins TRBV7-2 to TRBJ2-1; D is perhaps TRBD1 (5 bases). V dropped 5 bases and J dropped 4 bases, with 15 bases sitting between them. The CDR3 contains 15 residues. Germline values: CDR1 SGHTA, CDR2 FQGNSA. CDR3 coding DNA: TGTGCCAGCAGCCGTCAGGGCCACCCGTACAATGAGCAGTTCTTC. Translated, it gives CASSRQGHPYNEQFF. Full variable domain (missing parts from reference TRBV7-2 and TRBJ2-1): GAGVSQSPSNKVTEKGKDVELRCDPISGHTALYWYRQSLGQGLEFLIYFQGNSAPDKSGLPSDRFSAERTGGSVSTLTIQRTQQEDSAVYLCASSRQGHPYNEQFFGPGTRLTVL.

The rearrangement joins TRBV7-9 to TRBJ2-7, with D possibly matching TRBD2 (5 bases). Germline V CDR1 and CDR2: SEHNR, FQNEAQ (reference sequence). Between the trimmed V and J ends, which lost 1 base and 0 bases, there was a span of 10 bases. The CDR3 totals 15 residues. Here the CDR3 reads CASSLGTGSSYEQYF. Written as DNA, the CDR3 is TGTGCCAGCAGCTTAGGAACGGGGAGCTCCTACGAGCAGTACTTC.

The V and J genes are TRBV7-9 and TRBJ1-4; 7 bases are a match to TRBD1. The V segment lost 2 bases and the J segment 8 bases; nucleotides outside the gene matches: 11. Looked up from germline, CDR1 is SEHNR and CDR2 is FQNEAQ (reference sequence). This CDR3 region has 16 residues. The CDR3 DNA is TGTGCCAGCAGCTTACGAGGGGGCAGGCTTGGGGAAAAACTGTTTTTT. It specifies CASSLRGGRLGEKLFF.

The V and J genes are TRBV19 and TRBJ1-3; D not certain. V shed 4 bases and J shed 0 bases, with 10 bases lying between them. The CDR3 consists of 15 residues. Looked up from germline, CDR1 is LNHDA and CDR2 is SQIVND (reference sequence). For the CDR3, the DNA is TGTGCCAGTAGTACAGAGAAAAGCTCTGGAAACACCATATATTTT. It yields the protein CASSTEKSSGNTIYF.

J is TRBJ2-7 and V is TRBV5-1; 8 bases match TRBD1. V was pared by 3 bases and J by 3 bases, with 5 bases of the junction left unmatched. The CDR3 length is 14 residues. Per germline, CDR1 SGHRS and CDR2 YFSETQ. DNA for the CDR3: TGCGCCAGCAGCTCCAACACAGGGGGCTACGAGCAGTACTTC. Translated: CASSSNTGGYEQYF. The entire variable domain, with the rest obtained from reference TRBV5-1 and TRBJ2-7, is as follows: KAGVTQTPRYLIKTRGQQVTLSCSPISGHRSVSWYQQTPGQGLQFLFEYFSETQRNKGNFPGRFSGRQFSNSRSEMNVSTLELGDSALYLCASSSNTGGYEQYFGPGTRLTVT.

The chain joins TRBV5-6 to TRBJ1-3; tentative D call: TRBD1 (5 bases). Between the trimmed V and J ends, which lost 6 bases and 4 bases, there was a span of 17 bases. The CDR3 is 15 residues long. Germline values: CDR1 SGHDT, CDR2 YYEEEE. This chain's CDR3 is CASTRQFLAGNTIYF. CDR3 bases: TGTGCCAGCACCAGACAGTTCCTAGCGGGAAACACCATATATTTT. Based on the CDR3 plus reference TRBV5-6 and TRBJ1-3, the full variable domain is DAGVTQSPTHLIKTRGQQVTLRCSPKSGHDTVSWYQQALGQGPQFIFQYYEEEERQRGNFPDRFSGHQFPNYSSELNVNALLLGDSALYLCASTRQFLAGNTIYFGEGSWLTVV.

The genes are TRBV15 and TRBJ2-2; 12 nucleotides line up with TRBD2. The CDR3 is 18 residues long. The germline V gene has CDR1 LNHNV and CDR2 YYDKDF (reference sequence). V shed 1 base, J shed 0 bases, and the junction held 3 bases outside the gene matches. CDR3 bases: TGTGCCACCAGCAGAGGGCTAGCGGGGGGGACGAACACCGGGGAGCTGTTTTTT. Its protein is CATSRGLAGGTNTGELFF.

The chain employs TRBV11-2 and TRBJ2-2; D not resolved. The germline CDR1 and CDR2 sequences are SGHAT and FQNNGV. Trimming cost V 0 bases and J 2 bases, with 7 bases left between them. CDR3 length: 15 amino acids. The CDR3 coding sequence is TGTGCCAGCAGCTTAGAAGGGTTTAACACCGGGGAGCTGTTTTTT. As protein: CASSLEGFNTGELFF.

The chain joins TRBV13 to TRBJ2-5, with TRBD2 matching over 7 bases. From germline, CDR1 is PRHDT and CDR2 FYEKMQ (reference sequence). With 7 bases clipped from V and 1 base from J, the junction kept 6 bases outside the gene matches. CDR3 size: 14 residues. CDR3 nucleotide sequence: TGTGCCAGCAAGCGAGCGGGGAGCCAAGAGACCCAGTACTTC. Protein product: CASKRAGSQETQYF.

The chain couples TRBV27 to TRBJ2-2; D possibly corresponds to TRBD1 (6 bases). Deletions cut 4 bases from V and 4 bases from J, with 16 bases between. The CDR3 is 16 residues long. Germline V gives CDR1 MNHEY, CDR2 SMNVEV (reference sequence). The CDR3 DNA reads TGTGCCAGCAGTTCCATCTGGGGGCTAACCACCGGGGAGCTGTTTTTT. Translation: CASSSIWGLTTGELFF.

CDR3 loop: CASSLVAGNSYEQYF. The CDR3 bases are TGTGCCAGCAGCTTGGTAGCGGGGAACTCCTACGAGCAGTACTTC. J is TRBJ2-7 and V is TRBV5-4; TRBD2 matches 8 bases. The germline V gene has CDR1 SGHNT and CDR2 YYREEE (reference sequence). CDR3 length equals 15 residues. Unmatched junction bases numbered 2, after V lost 0 bases and J lost 0 bases.

This clone was seen a handful of times. The J gene is TRBJ1-2, the V gene TRBV21-1; the table names TRBD1, a call not compared with the DNA. TRBV21-1 has pseudogene status. The CDR3 contains 16 residues. This chain's CDR3 is CASSKGQGSPNYGYTF. The CDR3 DNA reads TGTGCCAGCAGCAAGGGACAGGGGTCGCCAAACTATGGCTACACCTTC.

On this clone: An end of the junction differs from the germline gene, which may be a read error. This chain connects TRBV9 to TRBJ2-3, with TRBD1 as a possible D gene (5 bases). The length of the CDR3 is 14 residues. The germline V gene has CDR1 SGDLS and CDR2 YYNGEE. For the CDR3, the DNA is TGTGCCGGCAGCGTAAAAGGGGACACAGATACGCAGTATTTT. The encoded protein is CAGSVKGDTDTQYF.